A selection of T cell receptor beta chains follows, all from one sample in a study of OX40 agonist ivuxolimab in advanced cancers. Sequenced by immunoSEQ multiplex PCR; TCRdb stores in-frame clones only, minus some. Of 15,000 to 20,000 clones detected, roughly 85% appear once; the ten largest clones hold less than 65%. This specimen consisted of CD4+ or CD8+ T cells sorted from blood, obtained in a trial of the OX40 agonist ivuxolimab. The receptors come from an adult with an advanced solid tumor such as melanoma, head and neck, liver or kidney cancer. The CDR3 runs from the conserved cysteine through the conserved F or W. The D gene is left open where the match is weak. Size tells how often a clone was seen (once, few, many) or the class of an expanded clone, and some rows leave it out.

CDR3aa: CASSVATQNTGELFF
CDR3nt: TGTGCCAGCAGCGTAGCCACTCAAAACACCGGGGAGCTGTTTTTT
j_gene: TRBJ2-2
len: 15
v_gene: TRBV9
d_gene: -
abundance: -

CDR3aa: CASSEHLGLTGWPTEAFF
CDR3nt: TGTGCCAGCAGTGAACATCTAGGCCTCACCGGCTGGCCCACTGAAGCTTTCTTT
j_gene: TRBJ1-1
len: 18
v_gene: TRBV6-1
d_gene: -
abundance: -

CDR3aa: CASSQGARPATYEQYF
CDR3nt: TGTGCCAGCAGCCAGGGGGCTAGACCGGCCACCTACGAGCAGTACTTC
j_gene: TRBJ2-7
len: 16
v_gene: TRBV14
d_gene: -
abundance: -

CDR3aa: CASSPLTSGANVLTF
CDR3nt: TGTGCCAGCAGCCCACTAACCTCTGGGGCCAACGTCCTGACTTTC
j_gene: TRBJ2-6
len: 15
v_gene: TRBV7-2
d_gene: -
abundance: -

CDR3aa: CASSSGQDLTDTQYF
CDR3nt: TGTGCCAGCAGTTCCGGACAGGACCTCACAGATACGCAGTATTTT
j_gene: TRBJ2-3
len: 15
v_gene: TRBV28
d_gene: TRBD1
abundance: -

CDR3aa: CATSKRLGSGRRNEQFF
CDR3nt: TGTGCCACCAGCAAAAGGTTGGGTAGCGGGAGGAGAAATGAGCAGTTCTTC
j_gene: TRBJ2-1
len: 17
v_gene: TRBV15
d_gene: TRBD2
abundance: -

CDR3aa: CASSDPTGGEIEETQYF
CDR3nt: TGTGCCAGCAGTGATCCCACCGGAGGGGAGATAGAAGAGACCCAGTACTTC
j_gene: TRBJ2-5
len: 17
v_gene: TRBV2
d_gene: -
abundance: once

CDR3aa: CASSLVFRGTGELFF
CDR3nt: TGCGCCAGCAGCTTGGTTTTTAGGGGCACCGGGGAGCTGTTTTTT
j_gene: TRBJ2-2
len: 15
v_gene: TRBV5-1
d_gene: -
abundance: -

CDR3aa: CASSATGTGLEKLFF
CDR3nt: TGTGCCAGCAGCGCAACCGGGACAGGGCTTGAAAAACTGTTTTTT
j_gene: TRBJ1-4
len: 15
v_gene: TRBV5-5
d_gene: TRBD1
abundance: -

CDR3aa: CASSPADTEAFF
CDR3nt: TGTGCCAGCTCACCGGCGGACACTGAAGCTTTCTTT
j_gene: TRBJ1-1
len: 12
v_gene: TRBV18
d_gene: -
abundance: -

CDR3aa: CASSYYGTGNQPQHF
CDR3nt: TGTGCCAGCAGTTACTACGGGACAGGGAATCAGCCCCAGCATTTT
j_gene: TRBJ1-5
len: 15
v_gene: TRBV6-5
d_gene: TRBD1
abundance: -

CDR3aa: CASSYLAGVGNEQFF
CDR3nt: TGTGCCAGCAGTTACCTTGCGGGAGTCGGGAATGAGCAGTTCTTC
j_gene: TRBJ2-1
len: 15
v_gene: TRBV6-5
d_gene: TRBD2
abundance: -

CDR3aa: CASSETGPGLFF
CDR3nt: TGCGCCAGCAGTGAAACAGGCCCCGGGCTATTCTTT
j_gene: TRBJ1-1
len: 12
v_gene: TRBV10-1
d_gene: -
abundance: -

CDR3aa: CSVEAGDEYEQYF
CDR3nt: TGCAGCGTTGAGGCGGGGGACGAGTACGAGCAGTACTTC
j_gene: TRBJ2-7
len: 13
v_gene: TRBV29-1
d_gene: TRBD2
abundance: -

CDR3aa: CASSYGGGNTIYF
CDR3nt: TGTGCCAGCAGTTACGGGGGAGGAAACACCATATATTTT
j_gene: TRBJ1-3
len: 13
v_gene: TRBV6-5
d_gene: -
abundance: -

CDR3aa: CASSLGPGNYEQYF
CDR3nt: TGTGCCAGCAGTTTAGGCCCAGGGAACTACGAGCAGTACTTC
j_gene: TRBJ2-7
len: 14
v_gene: TRBV27
d_gene: -
abundance: -

CDR3aa: CASSEVGASYEQYF
CDR3nt: TGTGCCAGCAGCGAGGTAGGGGCCTCCTACGAGCAGTACTTC
j_gene: TRBJ2-7
len: 14
v_gene: TRBV28
d_gene: -
abundance: -

CDR3aa: CASSLSGMNEQYF
CDR3nt: TGTGCCAGCAGTTTATCGGGTATGAACGAGCAGTACTTC
j_gene: TRBJ2-7
len: 13
v_gene: TRBV27
d_gene: -
abundance: -

CDR3aa: CASSPGYREKNTEAFF
CDR3nt: TGTGCCAGCAGCCCGGGATACAGGGAGAAGAACACTGAAGCTTTCTTT
j_gene: TRBJ1-1
len: 16
v_gene: TRBV7-9
d_gene: -
abundance: few

CDR3aa: CASSPGLAGGEETQYF
CDR3nt: TGTGCCAGCAGTCCGGGACTAGCGGGAGGGGAGGAGACCCAGTACTTC
j_gene: TRBJ2-5
len: 16
v_gene: TRBV27
d_gene: TRBD2
abundance: -

CDR3aa: CASAPGQINQPQHF
CDR3nt: TGTGCCAGCGCTCCGGGACAGATCAATCAGCCCCAGCATTTT
j_gene: TRBJ1-5
len: 14
v_gene: TRBV27
d_gene: TRBD1
abundance: -

CDR3aa: CASGGTGNTIYF
CDR3nt: TGTGCCAGCGGGGGCACTGGAAACACCATATATTTT
j_gene: TRBJ1-3
len: 12
v_gene: TRBV2
d_gene: -
abundance: few

CDR3aa: CSARVNTEAFF
CDR3nt: TGCAGTGCTAGAGTCAACACTGAAGCTTTCTTT
j_gene: TRBJ1-1
len: 11
v_gene: TRBV20-1
d_gene: -
abundance: -

CDR3aa: CASSDGRSGNTIYF
CDR3nt: TGTGCCAGCAGTGACGGCAGGTCTGGAAACACCATATATTTT
j_gene: TRBJ1-3
len: 14
v_gene: TRBV25-1
d_gene: -
abundance: -

CDR3aa: CASSLSDSGGQETQYF
CDR3nt: TGTGCCAGCAGCTTAAGTGATAGCGGGGGGCAAGAGACCCAGTACTTC
j_gene: TRBJ2-5
len: 16
v_gene: TRBV13
d_gene: TRBD2
abundance: -

CDR3aa: CASSPFISYEQYF
CDR3nt: TGTGCCAGCAGCCCCTTTATATCCTACGAGCAGTACTTC
j_gene: TRBJ2-7
len: 13
v_gene: TRBV7-9
d_gene: -
abundance: -

CDR3aa: CASSLSTEQFF
CDR3nt: TGTGCCAGCAGCTTAAGTACCGAGCAGTTCTTC
j_gene: TRBJ2-1
len: 11
v_gene: TRBV7-9
d_gene: -
abundance: -

CDR3aa: CASSTPGNEQFF
CDR3nt: TGTGCCAGCAGCACCCCGGGCAATGAGCAGTTCTTC
j_gene: TRBJ2-1
len: 12
v_gene: TRBV7-9
d_gene: -
abundance: -

CDR3aa: CASSIFGFGELFF
CDR3nt: TGTGCCAGTAGTATATTTGGTTTCGGGGAGCTGTTTTTT
j_gene: TRBJ2-2
len: 13
v_gene: TRBV19
d_gene: -
abundance: few

CDR3aa: CASSPAGEQYF
CDR3nt: TGTGCCAGCAGCCCAGCGGGAGAGCAGTACTTC
j_gene: TRBJ2-7
len: 11
v_gene: TRBV11-2
d_gene: TRBD2
abundance: once

CDR3aa: CASSTGTVTIRAQYF
CDR3nt: TGTGCCAGCAGTACCGGGACAGTCACGATTCGGGCCCAGTACTTC
j_gene: TRBJ2-5
len: 15
v_gene: TRBV6-5
d_gene: TRBD1
abundance: -

CDR3aa: CASSFSETQYF
CDR3nt: TGTGCCAGCAGCTTCTCCGAGACCCAGTACTTC
j_gene: TRBJ2-5
len: 11
v_gene: TRBV5-6
d_gene: -
abundance: -

CDR3aa: CASSEAPPSRGQNTEAFF
CDR3nt: TGTGCCAGCAGTGAAGCGCCCCCGTCCAGGGGGCAGAACACTGAAGCTTTCTTT
j_gene: TRBJ1-1
len: 18
v_gene: TRBV6-1
d_gene: TRBD1
abundance: -

CDR3aa: CAWSVGLDYGYTF
CDR3nt: TGTGCCTGGAGTGTAGGCCTAGACTATGGCTACACCTTC
j_gene: TRBJ1-2
len: 13
v_gene: TRBV30
d_gene: -
abundance: -

CDR3aa: CASGASGGAFNEQFF
CDR3nt: TGTGCCAGTGGAGCTAGCGGGGGGGCCTTTAATGAGCAGTTCTTC
j_gene: TRBJ2-1
len: 15
v_gene: TRBV19
d_gene: TRBD2
abundance: -

CDR3aa: CASTAGSEQFF
CDR3nt: TGTGCCAGCACCGCAGGGAGCGAGCAGTTCTTC
j_gene: TRBJ2-1
len: 11
v_gene: TRBV27
d_gene: -
abundance: many

CDR3aa: CASSLTGDNQPQHF
CDR3nt: TGTGCCAGCAGTTTGACAGGGGACAATCAGCCCCAGCATTTT
j_gene: TRBJ1-5
len: 14
v_gene: TRBV27
d_gene: TRBD1
abundance: -

CDR3aa: CASSEGTLVFIQYF
CDR3nt: TGTGCCAGCAGTGAAGGGACATTAGTTTTCATTCAGTACTTC
j_gene: TRBJ2-4
len: 14
v_gene: TRBV6-1
d_gene: -
abundance: -

CDR3aa: CASSIGGTHEKLFF
CDR3nt: TGTGCCAGTAGTATAGGGGGCACCCACGAAAAACTGTTTTTT
j_gene: TRBJ1-4
len: 14
v_gene: TRBV19
d_gene: -
abundance: -

CDR3aa: CASSLMGGGLYEQYF
CDR3nt: TGTGCCAGCAGCTTAATGGGTGGGGGCCTCTACGAGCAGTACTTC
j_gene: TRBJ2-7
len: 15
v_gene: TRBV7-3
d_gene: -
abundance: once

CDR3aa: CASSLVSGSYNEQFF
CDR3nt: TGTGCCAGCAGCTTAGTGAGCGGCTCCTACAATGAGCAGTTCTTC
j_gene: TRBJ2-1
len: 15
v_gene: TRBV7-2
d_gene: -
abundance: -

CDR3aa: CASSETRNEQFF
CDR3nt: TGTGCCAGCAGCGAAACTAGGAATGAGCAGTTCTTC
j_gene: TRBJ2-1
len: 12
v_gene: TRBV4-2
d_gene: -
abundance: -

CDR3aa: CASSPHSGRVPQETQYF
CDR3nt: TGTGCCAGCAGCCCCCACTCCGGTAGGGTCCCTCAGGAGACCCAGTACTTC
j_gene: TRBJ2-5
len: 17
v_gene: TRBV7-9
d_gene: -
abundance: -

CDR3aa: CASVVGAYEQYF
CDR3nt: TGTGCCAGTGTCGTCGGGGCCTACGAGCAGTACTTC
j_gene: TRBJ2-7
len: 12
v_gene: TRBV6-1
d_gene: -
abundance: -

CDR3aa: CASSSGTSGTDTQYF
CDR3nt: TGTGCCAGCAGCTCGGGGACTAGCGGCACAGATACGCAGTATTTT
j_gene: TRBJ2-3
len: 15
v_gene: TRBV7-9
d_gene: TRBD2
abundance: -

CDR3aa: CATTDRVQETQYF
CDR3nt: TGTGCCACCACTGACAGGGTCCAAGAGACCCAGTACTTC
j_gene: TRBJ2-5
len: 13
v_gene: TRBV15
d_gene: TRBD1
abundance: -

CDR3aa: CASSGTGRTEAFF
CDR3nt: TGTGCCAGCAGTGGAACAGGGAGGACTGAAGCTTTCTTT
j_gene: TRBJ1-1
len: 13
v_gene: TRBV6-1
d_gene: -
abundance: -

CDR3aa: CASSYNTRGLNTEAFF
CDR3nt: TGCGCCAGCAGTTATAATACTAGGGGCTTGAACACTGAAGCTTTCTTT
j_gene: TRBJ1-1
len: 16
v_gene: TRBV5-1
d_gene: -
abundance: -

CDR3aa: CASSLSLASIYNEQFF
CDR3nt: TGTGCCAGCAGCTTATCACTAGCGTCGATTTACAATGAGCAGTTCTTC
j_gene: TRBJ2-1
len: 16
v_gene: TRBV5-6
d_gene: TRBD2
abundance: -

CDR3aa: CASSLLSSTGANEQFF
CDR3nt: TGTGCCAGCAGTTTATTATCTTCTACAGGCGCTAATGAGCAGTTCTTC
j_gene: TRBJ2-1
len: 16
v_gene: TRBV28
d_gene: -
abundance: -

CDR3aa: CASSIAGGAYNEQFF
CDR3nt: TGTGCCAGTAGTATAGCGGGAGGGGCCTACAATGAGCAGTTCTTC
j_gene: TRBJ2-1
len: 15
v_gene: TRBV19
d_gene: TRBD2
abundance: once

CDR3aa: CASSSLAGGLNEQFF
CDR3nt: TGTGCCAGCAGCTCTCTTGCGGGAGGGCTCAATGAGCAGTTCTTC
j_gene: TRBJ2-1
len: 15
v_gene: TRBV7-9
d_gene: TRBD2
abundance: -

CDR3aa: CASSWGQGFEQFF
CDR3nt: TGTGCCAGCAGTTGGGGACAGGGGTTTGAGCAGTTCTTC
j_gene: TRBJ2-1
len: 13
v_gene: TRBV27
d_gene: TRBD1
abundance: -

CDR3aa: CASSLTSSIAKNIQYF
CDR3nt: TGTGCCAGCAGCCTCACGTCCAGTATTGCCAAAAACATTCAGTACTTC
j_gene: TRBJ2-4
len: 16
v_gene: TRBV7-9
d_gene: -
abundance: -

CDR3aa: CARYEGGYEQYF
CDR3nt: TGTGCCCGATACGAAGGGGGCTACGAGCAGTACTTC
j_gene: TRBJ2-7
len: 12
v_gene: TRBV11-3
d_gene: -
abundance: -

CDR3aa: CASSLSIGWETQYF
CDR3nt: TGTGCCAGCAGTTTATCGATAGGGTGGGAGACCCAGTACTTC
j_gene: TRBJ2-5
len: 14
v_gene: TRBV27
d_gene: -
abundance: -

CDR3aa: CASRGVIPYGYTF
CDR3nt: TGTGCCAGTAGGGGGGTCATCCCCTATGGCTACACCTTC
j_gene: TRBJ1-2
len: 13
v_gene: TRBV19
d_gene: -
abundance: -

CDR3aa: CASSDQGTGYEQYF
CDR3nt: TGTGCCAGCAGCGACCAGGGGACGGGCTACGAGCAGTACTTC
j_gene: TRBJ2-7
len: 14
v_gene: TRBV7-8
d_gene: -
abundance: -